The rows below give T cell receptor beta chains drawn from one sample of a study of blood T cell repertoires in COVID-19. This table comes from immunoSEQ multiplex PCR, and its TCRdb copy is limited to in-frame clones, with some not included. This sample has about 160,000 clones; 70% to 90% occur once, and the top ten carry more than 7.5%. The sequenced material came from peripheral blood. These receptors were obtained from a man in his forties who had recovered from COVID-19. Each CDR3 is given with its conserved first and last residue. A D gene is named only where the DNA matches it firmly. Not all rows give a size; the values are once, few, many and, for expanded clones, a class.

d_call	clone_size	j_call	cdr3_length	v_call	cdr3_aa	cdr3_nt
.	.	TRBJ1-2	14	TRBV19	CASKEDGYNYGYTF	TGTGCCAGTAAGGAGGACGGCTATAACTATGGCTACACCTTC
.	.	TRBJ2-7	12	TRBV7-9	CASSLSGGEQYF	TGTGCCAGCAGCTTATCAGGTGGAGAGCAGTACTTC
.	.	TRBJ2-3	12	TRBV11-2	CASSPSGDTQYF	TGTGCCAGCAGCCCATCCGGGGATACGCAGTATTTT
TRBD2	.	TRBJ2-3	15	TRBV6-5	CASSPRLAGADTQYF	TGTGCCAGCAGTCCTCGACTAGCGGGAGCAGATACGCAGTATTTT
TRBD1	once	TRBJ2-5	15	TRBV6-5	CASTRRGLRGETQYF	TGTGCCAGCACCCGAAGGGGGCTGCGTGGAGAGACCCAGTACTTC
.	.	TRBJ2-3	15	TRBV14	CASSHSGSDTDTQYF	TGTGCCAGCAGCCACTCGGGATCAGACACAGATACGCAGTATTTT
.	.	TRBJ1-4	15	TRBV7-2	CASGGQIATNEKLFF	TGTGCCAGCGGCGGACAGATTGCAACTAATGAAAAACTGTTTTTT
TRBD1	.	TRBJ2-1	14	TRBV5-6	CASSHGTGTTEQFF	TGTGCCAGCAGCCACGGGACAGGCACGACTGAGCAGTTCTTC
TRBD2	.	TRBJ2-7	16	TRBV4-1	CASSHSTSGAPYEQYF	TGCGCCAGCAGCCACTCTACTAGCGGGGCTCCCTACGAGCAGTACTTC
.	.	TRBJ1-2	14	TRBV20-1	CSASAQGSNYGYTF	TGCAGTGCTAGTGCTCAGGGCTCCAACTATGGCTACACCTTC
.	once	TRBJ1-4	13	TRBV19	CASGGENFEKLFF	TGTGCCAGTGGGGGGGAAAATTTTGAAAAACTGTTTTTT
.	.	TRBJ1-6	14	TRBV6-6	CASRLDRLNSPLHF	TGTGCCAGCAGGTTGGACAGATTAAATTCACCCCTCCACTTT
.	.	TRBJ1-3	14	TRBV5-6	CASSLGQTGNTIYF	TGTGCCAGCAGCTTGGGACAGACTGGAAACACCATATATTTT
.	.	TRBJ1-6	15	TRBV6-2/TRBV6-3	CASSYWQVYNSPLHF	TGTGCCAGCAGTTATTGGCAGGTCTATAATTCACCCCTCCACTTT
.	once	TRBJ1-3	15	TRBV5-4	CASSLAGSSGNTIYF	TGTGCCAGCAGCCTGGCTGGTAGCTCGGGAAACACCATATATTTT
.	.	TRBJ2-1	14	TRBV5-4	CASSPQAVDNEQFF	TGTGCCAGCAGTCCCCAGGCTGTTGACAATGAGCAGTTCTTC
TRBD1	.	TRBJ1-2	14	TRBV7-2	CASRPGGSGYGYTF	TGTGCCAGCCGGCCAGGGGGAAGCGGTTATGGCTACACCTTC
TRBD1	.	TRBJ1-1	15	TRBV11-3	CASSLTLGTASEAFF	TGTGCCAGCAGCTTAACCTTAGGGACAGCTAGTGAAGCTTTCTTT
TRBD2	.	TRBJ2-1	17	TRBV6-2/TRBV6-3	CASSYSPAGGVYNEQFF	TGTGCCAGCAGTTACTCTCCAGCGGGGGGTGTTTACAATGAGCAGTTCTTC
.	.	TRBJ1-1	12	TRBV7-2	CASSLAWRGAFF	TGTGCCAGCAGCTTAGCTTGGAGGGGAGCTTTCTTT
.	.	TRBJ2-2	15	TRBV7-3	CASSLTPANTGELFF	TGTGCCAGCAGCTTAACCCCCGCGAACACCGGGGAGCTGTTTTTT
TRBD2	.	TRBJ2-5	17	TRBV9	CASSVAPTSGGQETQYF	TGTGCCAGCAGCGTAGCCCCGACTAGCGGGGGGCAGGAGACCCAGTACTTC
TRBD2	once	TRBJ2-5	15	TRBV9	CASTEAGGVGETQYF	TGTGCCAGCACGGAAGCGGGGGGAGTAGGAGAGACCCAGTACTTC
.	.	TRBJ2-3	15	TRBV4-3	CASSQVGGATDTQYF	TGCGCCAGCAGCCAAGTAGGGGGGGCCACAGATACGCAGTATTTT
.	once	TRBJ1-2	14	TRBV27	CASSLSLRGNGYTF	TGTGCCAGCAGTTTATCCCTCCGGGGTAATGGCTACACCTTC
TRBD1	.	TRBJ2-6	17	TRBV5-1	CASTRQGVSSGANVLTF	TGCGCCAGCACCAGACAGGGGGTGAGCTCTGGGGCCAACGTCCTGACTTTC
.	.	TRBJ1-4	15	TRBV9	CASSAPEGTNEKLFF	TGTGCCAGCAGCGCGCCGGAGGGAACTAATGAAAAACTGTTTTTT
.	.	TRBJ2-1	14	TRBV27	CASSLVGNYNEQFF	TGTGCCAGCAGCCTAGTCGGGAACTACAATGAGCAGTTCTTC
.	.	TRBJ1-4	15	TRBV9	CASSVSTAPNEKLFF	TGTGCCAGCAGCGTATCTACAGCCCCTAATGAAAAACTGTTTTTT
TRBD1	.	TRBJ1-2	16	TRBV23-1	CASSQSGQGAEYGYTF	TGCGCCAGCAGTCAATCGGGGCAGGGGGCGGAATATGGCTACACCTTC
TRBD2	.	TRBJ2-1	14	TRBV13	CASGPGTSIIEQFF	TGTGCCAGCGGTCCCGGGACTAGCATCATTGAGCAGTTCTTC
TRBD2	.	TRBJ2-1	18	TRBV24-1	CATSEDGTSGRPILEQFF	TGTGCCACCAGTGAAGATGGGACTAGCGGAAGACCCATTTTAGAGCAGTTCTTC
.	.	TRBJ1-4	15	TRBV13	CASSLGVGQGEKLFF	TGTGCCAGCAGCTTAGGGGTAGGGCAGGGAGAAAAACTGTTTTTT
.	.	TRBJ2-4	12	TRBV19	CASPHLPTLQYF	TGTGCCAGCCCCCATCTCCCGACACTTCAGTACTTC
TRBD1	few	TRBJ1-2	15	TRBV4-1	CASSQGGGQGYGYTF	TGCGCCAGCAGCCAAGGAGGGGGACAGGGGTATGGCTACACCTTC
TRBD2	.	TRBJ2-3	16	TRBV4-2	CASSQDLAGGTDTQYF	TGTGCCAGCAGCCAAGATCTAGCGGGGGGCACAGATACGCAGTATTTT
TRBD1	once	TRBJ1-4	14	TRBV5-6	CASSFYRGDEKLFF	TGTGCCAGCAGCTTCTACAGGGGAGATGAAAAACTGTTTTTT
TRBD2	.	TRBJ2-1	17	TRBV7-6	CASSLSFLAGAGNEQFF	TGTGCCAGCAGCTTAAGTTTCCTAGCGGGAGCGGGGAATGAGCAGTTCTTC
.	.	TRBJ2-7	15	TRBV18	CASSPGGQRVYEQYF	TGTGCCAGCTCACCTGGCGGACAGCGAGTCTACGAGCAGTACTTC
.	.	TRBJ2-7	15	TRBV27	CASSLGGRNLDEQYF	TGTGCCAGCAGTTTAGGAGGAAGAAACCTGGACGAGCAGTACTTC
TRBD2	.	TRBJ2-7	12	TRBV6-5	CASRRGAYEQYF	TGTGCCAGCCGACGGGGGGCCTACGAGCAGTACTTC
.	.	TRBJ2-7	13	TRBV10-3	CAIRLLAGYEQYF	TGTGCCATCCGATTACTAGCAGGCTACGAGCAGTACTTC
.	.	TRBJ1-5	14	TRBV7-2	CASSLQGQSQPQHF	TGTGCCAGCAGCTTACAGGGCCAAAGTCAGCCCCAGCATTTT
.	.	TRBJ2-7	14	TRBV7-2	CASSQIGGVDEQYF	TGTGCCAGCAGTCAAATAGGAGGGGTGGACGAGCAGTACTTC
.	few	TRBJ1-1	15	TRBV2	CASSGRAGPNTEAFF	TGTGCCAGCAGTGGGAGAGCAGGGCCCAACACTGAAGCTTTCTTT
.	.	TRBJ1-1	13	TRBV7-3	CASSLAAGTEAFF	TGTGCCAGCAGCTTAGCTGCGGGCACTGAAGCTTTCTTT
.	.	TRBJ1-2	13	TRBV18	CASSRERSVGYTF	TGTGCCAGCTCACGTGAGCGCTCAGTTGGCTACACCTTC
TRBD2	.	TRBJ2-3	15	TRBV11-2	CASSLSSGRSDTQYF	TGTGCCAGCAGCTTGTCTAGCGGGAGATCAGATACGCAGTATTTT
.	once	TRBJ2-7	16	TRBV7-9	CASSSERVLGYYEQYF	TGTGCCAGCAGCTCTGAGAGGGTGCTCGGATACTACGAGCAGTACTTC
.	.	TRBJ2-5	12	TRBV9	CASSVEGVTQYF	TGTGCCAGCAGCGTGGAGGGAGTGACCCAGTACTTC